Listed below are T cell receptor beta chains from one sample, sequenced in a study of technical replicates of blood from a few donors. Libraries were prepared by immunoSEQ multiplex PCR; TCRdb keeps only in-frame clonotypes and omits some of them. The sample lists some 48,000 clones; roughly 95% were seen once. Material for sequencing was T cells isolated from PBMCs. Source of these receptors: a human donor in good health. CDR3s include the opening cysteine and the closing phenylalanine or tryptophan. D genes are given only for firm matches. Size tells how often a clone was seen (once, few, many) or the class of an expanded clone, and some rows leave it out.

D gene	J gene	V gene	clone size	CDR3 length	CDR3 DNA	CDR3 protein
-	TRBJ1-4	TRBV5-1	-	16	TGCGCCAGCAGCTTGCAGGTACTAGGGCCTAATGAAAAACTGTTTTTT	CASSLQVLGPNEKLFF
-	TRBJ1-1	TRBV7-3	-	14	TGTGCCAGCAGCTTAGCAGGGTGGGGCACTGAAGCTTTCTTT	CASSLAGWGTEAFF
TRBD2	TRBJ2-1	TRBV10-1	-	14	TGCGCCAGCAGTGATGCGGGAGAGGCTAATGAGCAGTTCTTC	CASSDAGEANEQFF
TRBD2	TRBJ2-2	TRBV5-4	-	14	TGTGCCAGCAGCCTAGCGGGACCCACCGGGGAGCTGTTTTTT	CASSLAGPTGELFF
-	TRBJ2-3	TRBV29-1	-	13	TGCAGCGTTCAAACCCTTGGAGGAGATACGCAGTATTTT	CSVQTLGGDTQYF
TRBD1	TRBJ2-1	TRBV5-6	-	17	TGTGCCAGCAGCTCCGGGACAGGGCTCCCCATGGGCAATGAGCAGTTCTTC	CASSSGTGLPMGNEQFF
-	TRBJ1-1	TRBV20-1	-	11	TGCAGTGCTAGACAGAACACTGAAGCTTTCTTT	CSARQNTEAFF
TRBD2	TRBJ2-5	TRBV11-3	-	16	TGTGCCAGCAGCTTTGGTAGCGGGATGTACCAAGAGACCCAGTACTTC	CASSFGSGMYQETQYF
TRBD2	TRBJ2-7	TRBV5-6	once	18	TGTGCCAGCAGCTTGGAGTTGCTAGCGGGAGGGCGGTCATCCGAGCAGTACTTC	CASSLELLAGGRSSEQYF
-	TRBJ1-4	TRBV19	-	19	TGTGCCAGTAGTATAGGTCGGGGGTCCTGGACCCCACCAGAGGAAAAACTGTTTTTT	CASSIGRGSWTPPEEKLFF
TRBD2	TRBJ2-1	TRBV10-2	-	15	TGCGCCAGCAGGACCGGGACTAGCGGGAGGTATGAGCAGTTCTTC	CASRTGTSGRYEQFF
TRBD2	TRBJ2-3	TRBV28	-	15	TGTGCCAGCAGTTTCGGGGGACTAGAAGTAGATACGCAGTATTTT	CASSFGGLEVDTQYF
-	TRBJ2-5	TRBV2	-	13	TGTGCCAGCCACGAAGTGCGGGGAGAGACCCAGTACTTC	CASHEVRGETQYF
TRBD2	TRBJ2-7	TRBV2	-	15	TGTGCCAGCATTTGGACGGGAGGGGATCCGTACGAGCAGTACTTC	CASIWTGGDPYEQYF
-	TRBJ2-3	TRBV5-4	-	17	TGTGCCAGCAGCTCACCCATGCAGGGCAGAATTACAGATACGCAGTATTTT	CASSSPMQGRITDTQYF
-	TRBJ2-1	TRBV27	-	14	TGTGCCAGCAGTTTATGGTACACCAGCAATGAGCAGTTCTTC	CASSLWYTSNEQFF
TRBD2	TRBJ2-5	TRBV11-2	-	17	TGTGCCAGCAGCTTAACCTCCCTAGCGGGAGGGTTGGAGACCCAGTACTTC	CASSLTSLAGGLETQYF
TRBD2	TRBJ2-3	TRBV4-2	once	16	TGTGCCAGCAGCCAGGCAGGGACTAGCGGCACAGATACGCAGTATTTT	CASSQAGTSGTDTQYF
-	TRBJ1-1	TRBV27	-	15	TGTGCCAGCAGTTTAACCCTAACAGGGAACACTGAAGCTTTCTTT	CASSLTLTGNTEAFF
-	TRBJ2-3	TRBV27	-	16	TGTGCCAGCAGTTTCCAGACAGAAGATTACACAGATACGCAGTATTTT	CASSFQTEDYTDTQYF
TRBD2	TRBJ2-5	TRBV13	-	17	TGTGCCAGCAGTTCTAGGACTAGCGGGAGTTATACGGAGACCCAGTACTTC	CASSSRTSGSYTETQYF
-	TRBJ1-2	TRBV6-1	-	13	TGTGCCAGCAGAGTAACAGGTTACTATGGCTACACCTTC	CASRVTGYYGYTF
TRBD1	TRBJ1-2	TRBV10-3	-	14	TGTGCCATCAGTACTTATCGGACAGGGAAAGGCTACACCTTC	CAISTYRTGKGYTF
-	TRBJ2-7	TRBV11-3	-	15	TGTGCCAGCAGCTTAGGTGGGAGTTCCCCCTACGAGCAGTACTTC	CASSLGGSSPYEQYF
-	TRBJ2-2	TRBV10-3	-	12	TGTGCCATCAGGGTCGGCACCGGGGAGCTGTTTTTT	CAIRVGTGELFF
-	TRBJ1-1	TRBV2	-	17	TGTGCCAGCAGTCGTGAGGTCCTATTCCTTGTGAACACTGAAGCTTTCTTT	CASSREVLFLVNTEAFF
TRBD2	TRBJ2-1	TRBV2	once	17	TGTGCCAGCAGTGCCCGACTAGCGGATAATCCTTACAATGAGCAGTTCTTC	CASSARLADNPYNEQFF
-	TRBJ2-7	TRBV11-2	-	14	TGTGCCAGCAGCTTAGGGACAGTTTCCTACGAGCAGTACTTC	CASSLGTVSYEQYF
-	TRBJ2-2	TRBV7-3	once	13	TGTGCCAGCAGCTTAACCTCCCCCGGGGAGCTGTTTTTT	CASSLTSPGELFF
TRBD2	TRBJ2-7	TRBV6-6	-	16	TGTGCCTCCAAATACCCCAACGGGAGGGGCTCCTACGAGCAGTACTTC	CASKYPNGRGSYEQYF
TRBD1	TRBJ2-1	TRBV9	-	13	TGTGCCAGCAGCATTGGACAGGGTGATGAGCAGTTCTTC	CASSIGQGDEQFF
-	TRBJ2-5	TRBV4-1	-	13	TGCGCCAACCACCTCGACTGTGTCGAGACCCAGTACTTC	CANHLDCVETQYF
TRBD1	TRBJ1-1	TRBV5-1	-	15	TGCGCCAGCAGCCCCGAGACAGGGGGAAGGGTTGAAGCTTTCTTT	CASSPETGGRVEAFF
TRBD2	TRBJ2-1	TRBV10-2	-	17	TGCGCCAGCAGTGATGGTGGTAGCGGGCATCCTTACAATGAGCAGTTCTTC	CASSDGGSGHPYNEQFF
TRBD2	TRBJ2-1	TRBV19	-	16	TGTGCCAGTACCAGTAGCGGGAGCGCTTCCTACAATGAGCAGTTCTTC	CASTSSGSASYNEQFF
-	TRBJ1-1	TRBV27	-	17	TGTGCCAGCAGTTTACAGGGAGCGGGCACTGCAAACACTGAAGCTTTCTTT	CASSLQGAGTANTEAFF
-	TRBJ2-7	TRBV19	-	13	TGTGCCAGTAGTTATACAGCTACCTACGAGCAGTACTTC	CASSYTATYEQYF
-	TRBJ2-5	TRBV9	-	14	TGTGCCAGCAGCGCGACCCACAGTCAAGAGACCCAGTACTTC	CASSATHSQETQYF
-	TRBJ1-5	TRBV30	-	12	TGTGCCTGCGGGGGGTTTGATCAGCCCCAGCATTTT	CACGGFDQPQHF
-	TRBJ1-5	TRBV21-1	-	17	TGTGCCAGCAGCAATTACAGGGGGCGTAGGGGGGATCAGCCCCAGCATTTT	CASSNYRGRRGDQPQHF
TRBD1	TRBJ2-2	TRBV27	-	16	TGTGCCAGCAGTCTCACAGGGGGATGGCTAAACGGGGAGCTGTTTTTT	CASSLTGGWLNGELFF